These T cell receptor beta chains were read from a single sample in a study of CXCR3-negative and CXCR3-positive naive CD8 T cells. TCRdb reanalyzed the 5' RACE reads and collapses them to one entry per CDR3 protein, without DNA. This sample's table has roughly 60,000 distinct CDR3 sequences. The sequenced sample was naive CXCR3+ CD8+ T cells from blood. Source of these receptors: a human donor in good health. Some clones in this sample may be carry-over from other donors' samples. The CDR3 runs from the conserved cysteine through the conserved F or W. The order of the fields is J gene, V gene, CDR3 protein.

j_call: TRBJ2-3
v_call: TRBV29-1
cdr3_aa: CSVAGASTSGRYTSTDTQYF

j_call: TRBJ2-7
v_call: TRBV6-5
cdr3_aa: CASSLQGFSYEQYF

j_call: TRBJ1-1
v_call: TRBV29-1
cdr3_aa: CSVNRVTEAFF

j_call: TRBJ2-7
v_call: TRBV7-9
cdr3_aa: CASSPRGATYEQYF

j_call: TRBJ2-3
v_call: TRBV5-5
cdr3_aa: CASSPGLAESTDTQYF

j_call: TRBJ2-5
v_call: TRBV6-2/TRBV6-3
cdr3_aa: CASITYPGRQETQYF

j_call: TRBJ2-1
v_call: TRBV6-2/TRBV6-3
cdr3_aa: CASILGGTGIYF

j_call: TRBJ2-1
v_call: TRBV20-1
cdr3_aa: CSAAAGYSGEQFF

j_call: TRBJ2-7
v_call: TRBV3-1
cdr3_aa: CASSPGPDRYEQYF

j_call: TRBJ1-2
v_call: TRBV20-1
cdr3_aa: CSARDSLNYGYTF

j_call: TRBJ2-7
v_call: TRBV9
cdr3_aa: CASSAGLALSSYEQYF

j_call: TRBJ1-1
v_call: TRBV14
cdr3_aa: CASSLSTGGFTEAFF

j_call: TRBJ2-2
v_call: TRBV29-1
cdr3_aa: CSVEGGAEDLTGELFF

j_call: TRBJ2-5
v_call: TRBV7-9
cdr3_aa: CASSLVTVRETQYF

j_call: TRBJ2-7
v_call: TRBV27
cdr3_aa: CASAPTVSSYEQYF

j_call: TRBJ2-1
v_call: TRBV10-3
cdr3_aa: CAISDSISSSYNEQFF

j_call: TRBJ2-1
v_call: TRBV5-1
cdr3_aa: CASRDVNEQFF

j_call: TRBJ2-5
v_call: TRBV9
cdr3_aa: CASSRTALAGYTPPETQYF

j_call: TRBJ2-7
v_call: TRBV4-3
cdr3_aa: CASSQDRESPYEQYF

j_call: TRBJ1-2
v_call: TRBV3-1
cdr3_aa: CASSTPLIGYTF

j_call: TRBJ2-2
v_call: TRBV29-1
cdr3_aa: CSVWGVHTGELFF

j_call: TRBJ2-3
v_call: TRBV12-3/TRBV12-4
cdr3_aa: CASSYRASTDTQYF